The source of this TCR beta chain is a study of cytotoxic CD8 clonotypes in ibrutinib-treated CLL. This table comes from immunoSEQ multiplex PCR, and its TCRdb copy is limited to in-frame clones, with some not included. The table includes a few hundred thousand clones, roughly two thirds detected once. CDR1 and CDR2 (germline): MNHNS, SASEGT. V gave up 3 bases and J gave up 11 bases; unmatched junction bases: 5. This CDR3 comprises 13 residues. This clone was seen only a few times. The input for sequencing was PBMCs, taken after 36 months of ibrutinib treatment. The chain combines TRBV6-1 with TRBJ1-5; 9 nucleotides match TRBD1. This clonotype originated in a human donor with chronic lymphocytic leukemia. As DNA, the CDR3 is TGTGCCAGCAGTGAGATGGACAGGGGTACCCAGCATTTT. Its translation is CASSEMDRGTQHF.